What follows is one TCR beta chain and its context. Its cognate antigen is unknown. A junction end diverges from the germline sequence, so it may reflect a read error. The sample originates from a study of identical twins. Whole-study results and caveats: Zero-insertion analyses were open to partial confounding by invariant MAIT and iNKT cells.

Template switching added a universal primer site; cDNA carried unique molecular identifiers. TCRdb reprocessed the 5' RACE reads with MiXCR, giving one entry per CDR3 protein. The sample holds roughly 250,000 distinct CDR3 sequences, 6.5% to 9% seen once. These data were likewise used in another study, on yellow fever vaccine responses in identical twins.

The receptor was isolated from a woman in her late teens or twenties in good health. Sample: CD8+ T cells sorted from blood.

The CDR3 region is CSARDGSGGLSETQYF. The DNA of the CDR3 is TGCAGTGCTAGAGATGGGAGCGGGGGCCTTTCAGAGACCCAGTACTTT. The V gene is TRBV20-1, the J gene TRBJ2-5, with 8 bases fitting TRBD2. Germline loops: CDR1 DFQATT, CDR2 SNEGSKA (reference sequence). This CDR3 region has 16 residues.